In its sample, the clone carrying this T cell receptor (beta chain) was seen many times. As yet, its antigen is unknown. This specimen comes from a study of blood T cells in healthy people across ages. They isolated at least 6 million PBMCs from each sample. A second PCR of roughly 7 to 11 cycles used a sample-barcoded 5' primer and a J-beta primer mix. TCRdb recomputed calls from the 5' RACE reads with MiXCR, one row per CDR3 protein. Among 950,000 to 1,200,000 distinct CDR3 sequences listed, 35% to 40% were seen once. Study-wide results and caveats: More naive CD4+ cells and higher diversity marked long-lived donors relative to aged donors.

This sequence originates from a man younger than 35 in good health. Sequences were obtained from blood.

The CDR3 DNA sequence: TGTGCCAGCAGTTTAATAGACAGGGATACAGATACGCAGTATTTT. It specifies CASSLIDRDTDTQYF. V is TRBV12-3 or TRBV12-4 and J is TRBJ2-3, with 7 bases that match TRBD1. V trimming: 2 bases; J trimming: 3 bases; junction bases outside the gene matches: 5. The CDR3 sequence is 15 residues long.